The 20 T cell receptor beta chains in this list originate from one sample, sequenced in a study of early T cells in non-severe SARS-CoV-2 infection. TCRdb reanalysed the 5' RACE reads using MiXCR and keeps one entry per CDR3 protein. Among tens of thousands of distinct CDR3 sequences, approximately 9% were seen once, and the ten largest hold 17%. Sequenced: whole blood. The receptor source for this set is an adult who was a healthcare worker with PCR-confirmed SARS-CoV-2 infection or an uninfected control (not recorded which).

The CDR3 bases are TGTGCCACCAGCAGGGGACAAAACTCCTACGAGCAGTACTTC. Protein sequence: CATSRGQNSYEQYF. This chain links TRBV15 with TRBJ2-7; maybe TRBD1 (6 bases). Per the germline V gene, CDR1 is LNHNV and CDR2 is YYDKDF (reference sequence). This CDR3 is 14 amino acids long. Trimming stripped 3 bases from V and 0 bases from J, with 9 bases between.

In this sample, this clonotype turned up many times. The chain recombines TRBV6-6 with TRBJ1-4, with 11 positions matching TRBD1. The CDR3 extends over 15 amino acids. Per germline, CDR1 MNHNY and CDR2 SVGAGI (reference sequence). The junction had 6 bases not matched to a gene; V was cut back by 6 bases and J by 6 bases. The CDR3: CASRPGQGVYEKLFF. Here the CDR3 DNA reads TGTGCCAGCAGGCCGGGACAGGGGGTTTATGAAAAACTGTTTTTT.

The sample holds a few counts of this clonotype. The V gene is TRBV6-2 or TRBV6-3, the J gene TRBJ2-2; D may be TRBD2 (6 bases). The V and J ends lost 5 bases and 3 bases respectively, with 19 bases between them. The CDR3 is 17 residues long. Germline-derived CDR1 and CDR2 are MNHEY and SVGEGT. The CDR3 sequence is CASSNWTPGGHTGELFF. The CDR3 DNA reads as TGTGCCAGCAGTAACTGGACACCCGGAGGGCACACCGGGGAGCTGTTTTTT.

This clonotype was seen repeatedly, ten times or more. The rearrangement uses TRBV4-3 and TRBJ1-4, with D uncertain. This CDR3 comprises 15 residues. In germline, CDR1 is LGHNA, CDR2 YSLEER. Trimming removed 0 bases at V and 3 bases at J, with 8 bases between. DNA for the CDR3: TGCGCCAGCAGCCAAGATAGGCGGCCTAATGAAAAACTGTTTTTT. This gives the protein CASSQDRRPNEKLFF.

V and J are TRBV11-2 and TRBJ2-1; 9 bases line up with TRBD2. Germline V gene lookup returns CDR1 SGHAT and CDR2 FQNNGV. This CDR3 has 13 residues. The CDR3 loop reads CATGTSRADEQFF. The CDR3 nucleotides are TGTGCAACCGGGACTAGCAGGGCCGATGAGCAGTTCTTC. Variable domain in full (rest from reference TRBV11-2 and TRBJ2-1): EAGVAQSPRYKIIEKRQSVAFWCNPISGHATLYWYQQILGQGPKLLIQFQNNGVVDDSQLPKDRFSAERLKGVDSTLKIQPAKLEDSAVYLCATGTSRADEQFFGPGTRLTVL.

This clonotype was seen a handful of times. DNA for the CDR3: TGTGCCAGCAGCTTGGCCGGGAGGGGCCCAGAGCAGTACTTC. Amino acid sequence: CASSLAGRGPEQYF. This chain uses TRBV5-4 with TRBJ2-7; TRBD2 agrees at 8 bases. CDR3 length: 14 amino acids. Unmatched junction bases numbered 6, after V lost 0 bases and J lost 7 bases. Looked up from germline, CDR1 is SGHNT and CDR2 is YYREEE (reference sequence).

This clonotype was detected ten times or more. The chain joins TRBV6-2 or TRBV6-3 to TRBJ1-1; TRBD1 aligns across 10 bases. This CDR3 contains 16 residues. Looked up from germline, CDR1 is MNHEY and CDR2 is SVGEGT. After removal of 4 bases from V and 4 bases from J, the junction contained 9 bases not matched to a gene. CDR3 nucleotide sequence: TGTGCCAGCAGTTGGAACCGGGACAGGGGTCGCACTGAAGCTTTCTTT. Translating gives CASSWNRDRGRTEAFF.

This chain links TRBV18 with TRBJ2-1, with 7 nucleotides matching TRBD2. Germline V gives CDR1 KGHSH, CDR2 LQKENI. CDR3 size: 12 residues. Germline trimming cut 3 bases from V and 8 bases from J; bases unmatched to any gene: 1. The CDR3 here is CASSPGRDEQFF. The DNA of the CDR3 is TGTGCCAGCTCACCTGGGAGGGATGAGCAGTTCTTC.

This clonotype was counted only a few times. This chain links TRBV4-3 with TRBJ2-1; TRBD1 might be the D (6 bases). The V gene lost 2 bases and the J gene lost 10 bases, with 12 bases spanning the gap. This CDR3 region has 13 residues. Germline V gene lookup returns CDR1 LGHNA and CDR2 YSLEER. CDR3 protein: CASSQITGYEQFF. The DNA for the CDR3 is TGCGCCAGCAGCCAAATAACAGGGTACGAGCAGTTCTTC.

Worth noting for this clonotype: A junction end diverges from the germline sequence, so it may reflect a read error. The DNA of the CDR3 is TGTGTCAGCAGCACCACGGGGGATACGCAGTATTTT. Translated: CVSSTTGDTQYF. This rearrangement joins TRBV7-8 to TRBJ2-3, with a possible D match to TRBD2 (5 bases). Germline CDR1 SGHVS, CDR2 FQNEAQ. The CDR3 totals 12 residues.

The rearrangement links TRBV7-2 to TRBJ2-1, with D possibly being TRBD2 (6 bases). In germline, CDR1 is SGHTA, CDR2 FQGNSA. The CDR3 runs to 15 residues. The V end lost 5 bases, the J end lost 6 bases, and 17 bases lay between the germline ends. This CDR3 reads CASSERLAHFNEQFF. In DNA form, the CDR3 reads TGTGCCAGCAGCGAAAGGCTAGCGCACTTCAATGAGCAGTTCTTC.

The V gene is TRBV7-2, the J gene TRBJ1-2; 9 nucleotides line up with TRBD1. Germline CDR1 SGHTA, CDR2 FQGNSA. This CDR3 is built from 15 residues. Trimming removed 0 bases from V and 4 bases from J; junction bases left unmatched: 3. The CDR3 is CASSLAGTGSYGYTF. The CDR3 bases are TGTGCCAGCAGCTTAGCGGGGACAGGGAGCTATGGCTACACCTTC.

Ten or more counts support this clonotype. This chain uses TRBV7-2 with TRBJ2-3; TRBD2 matches at 9 bases. This CDR3 is 15 amino acids long. J was trimmed by 5 bases and V by 4 bases; bases with no gene match: 7. Germline-derived CDR1 and CDR2 are SGHTA and FQGNSA. The CDR3, as DNA: TGTGCCAGCAGCTCGACTAGCGGCATAGGAGATACGCAGTATTTT. It translates to CASSSTSGIGDTQYF.

There are many counts of this clonotype. This chain uses TRBV11-2 with TRBJ1-3; D unresolved. V dropped 5 bases and J dropped 6 bases, with 14 bases sitting between them. Germline V CDR1 and CDR2: SGHAT, FQNNGV. CDR3 size: 14 residues. In nucleotides, the CDR3 is TGTGCCAGCAGCCGAGGGAGCGCAGAAAACACCATATATTTT. Protein sequence: CASSRGSAENTIYF.

This clonotype occurred many times. The chain employs TRBV4-1 and TRBJ2-7, with D perhaps matching TRBD1 or TRBD2 (5 bases each). V was cut by 1 base and J by 5 bases, with 12 bases left in between. The CDR3 has 14 residues. Germline V gene lookup returns CDR1 MGHRA and CDR2 YSYEKL. The CDR3 is CASSQGRGGNEQYF. CDR3 DNA: TGCGCCAGCAGCCAAGGTCGGGGCGGAAACGAGCAGTACTTC.

This clonotype has ten or more counts. This rearrangement joins TRBV20-1 to TRBJ1-5; a possible D gene is TRBD1 (5 bases). Germline loops: CDR1 DFQATT, CDR2 SNEGSKA (reference sequence). V lost 6 bases and J 0 bases, leaving 9 bases between the germline ends. CDR3 length: 13 residues. The CDR3: CSAVTVSNQPQHF. The CDR3 region has the DNA TGCAGTGCGGTGACAGTTAGCAATCAGCCCCAGCATTTT.

This clonotype was detected only a few times. The chain is built from TRBV19 and TRBJ2-1; TRBD1 or TRBD2 may be the D gene (6 bases each). The CDR3 sequence is 11 residues long. Germline V gene lookup returns CDR1 LNHDA and CDR2 SQIVND (reference sequence). Trimming left V 6 bases short and J 10 bases short, with 10 bases between. The CDR3 bases are TGTGCCAGTAGGGTGGGGGGCGAGCAGTTCTTC. It yields the protein CASRVGGEQFF.

This clonotype was seen more than once but under ten times. J is TRBJ2-5 and V is TRBV12-3 or TRBV12-4, with D uncertain. Trimming removed 6 bases from V and 2 bases from J, with 13 bases in between. The CDR3 covers 14 residues. The CDR3 nucleotides read TGTGCCAGCAGCCGACAAGGTCCGCAAGAGACCCAGTACTTC. It yields the protein CASSRQGPQETQYF.

At least ten counts were recorded for this clonotype. The chain is built from TRBV20-1 and TRBJ2-7, with D tentatively TRBD2 (6 bases). This CDR3 has 16 residues. In germline, CDR1 is DFQATT, CDR2 SNEGSKA (reference sequence). Trimming took off 0 bases at V and 2 bases at J, with 17 bases between the two ends. CDR3 in amino acids: CSARDDGRDPAYEQYF. CDR3 coding DNA: TGCAGTGCTAGAGATGATGGGCGGGATCCGGCCTACGAGCAGTACTTC.

The table lists this clonotype with a few counts. This chain connects TRBV28 to TRBJ1-2; no clear D. V lost 1 base and J lost 8, with 17 bases in between. Germline lookup yields CDR1 MDHEN and CDR2 SYDVKM. This CDR3 comprises 15 residues. The CDR3 sequence: CASSLYQTGVGGYTF. DNA of the CDR3: TGTGCCAGCAGTTTATACCAGACTGGCGTTGGGGGCTACACCTTC.